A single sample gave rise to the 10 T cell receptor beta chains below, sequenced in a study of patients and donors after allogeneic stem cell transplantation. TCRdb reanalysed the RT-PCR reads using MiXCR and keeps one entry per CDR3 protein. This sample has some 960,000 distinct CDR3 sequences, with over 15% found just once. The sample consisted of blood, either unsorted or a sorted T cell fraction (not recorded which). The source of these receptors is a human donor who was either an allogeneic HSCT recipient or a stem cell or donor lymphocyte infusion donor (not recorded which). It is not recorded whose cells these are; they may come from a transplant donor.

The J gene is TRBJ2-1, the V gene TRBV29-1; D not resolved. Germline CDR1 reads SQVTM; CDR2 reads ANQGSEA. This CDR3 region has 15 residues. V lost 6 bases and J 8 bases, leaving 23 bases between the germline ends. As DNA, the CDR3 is TGCAGCGTCCAGAGAAATGACCGGCCAAGGGATGAGCAGTTCTTC. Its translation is CSVQRNDRPRDEQFF.

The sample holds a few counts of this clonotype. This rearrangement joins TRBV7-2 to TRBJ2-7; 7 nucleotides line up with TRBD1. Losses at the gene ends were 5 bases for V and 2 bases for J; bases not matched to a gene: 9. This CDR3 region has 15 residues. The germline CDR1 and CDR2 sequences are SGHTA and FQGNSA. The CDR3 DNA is TGTGCCAGCAGCCTAAGGACAGGTCCAACCTACGAGCAGTACTTC. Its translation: CASSLRTGPTYEQYF.

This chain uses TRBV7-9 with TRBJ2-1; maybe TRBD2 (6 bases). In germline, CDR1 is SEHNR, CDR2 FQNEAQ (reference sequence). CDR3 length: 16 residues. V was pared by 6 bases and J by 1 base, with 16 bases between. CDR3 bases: TGTGCCAGCAGTCCAGGGCGGGATGGGTCCTACAATGAGCAGTTCTTC. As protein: CASSPGRDGSYNEQFF.

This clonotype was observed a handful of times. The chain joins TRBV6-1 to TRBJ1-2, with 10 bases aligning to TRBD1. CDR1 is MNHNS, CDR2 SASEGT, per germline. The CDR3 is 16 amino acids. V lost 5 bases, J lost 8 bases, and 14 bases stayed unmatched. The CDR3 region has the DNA TGTGCCAGCAGTAGACAGGGGGCGGCCTCGGTGGGAGGCTACACCTTC. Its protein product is CASSRQGAASVGGYTF.

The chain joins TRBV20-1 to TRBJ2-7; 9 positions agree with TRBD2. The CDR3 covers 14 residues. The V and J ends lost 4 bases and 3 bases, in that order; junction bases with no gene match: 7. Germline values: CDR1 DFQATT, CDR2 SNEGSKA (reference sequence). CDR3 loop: CSATGLAKSYEQYF. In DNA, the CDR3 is TGCAGTGCTACTGGACTAGCGAAAAGCTACGAGCAGTACTTC.

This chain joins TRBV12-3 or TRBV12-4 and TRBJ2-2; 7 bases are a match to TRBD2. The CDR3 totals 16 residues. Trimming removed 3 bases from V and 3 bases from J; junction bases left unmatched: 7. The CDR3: CASSFLAGEHTGELFF. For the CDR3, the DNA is TGTGCCAGCAGTTTTTTGGCGGGAGAACACACCGGGGAGCTGTTTTTT.

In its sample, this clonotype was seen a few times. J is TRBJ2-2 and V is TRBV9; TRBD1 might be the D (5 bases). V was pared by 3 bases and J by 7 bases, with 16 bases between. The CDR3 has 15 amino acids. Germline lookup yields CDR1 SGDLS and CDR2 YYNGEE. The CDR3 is CASSDSFKGHGELFF. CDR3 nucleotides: TGTGCCAGCAGCGACAGCTTTAAGGGGCACGGGGAGCTGTTTTTT.

CDR3 region: CASSAQTGGPYGYTF. CDR3 coding DNA: TGTGCCAGCAGTGCCCAGACAGGGGGGCCCTATGGCTACACCTTC. The V gene is TRBV12-3 or TRBV12-4, the J gene TRBJ1-2, with 9 bases that match TRBD1. Trimming cost V 5 bases and J 4 bases; bases outside gene matches: 8. There are 15 residues in the CDR3.

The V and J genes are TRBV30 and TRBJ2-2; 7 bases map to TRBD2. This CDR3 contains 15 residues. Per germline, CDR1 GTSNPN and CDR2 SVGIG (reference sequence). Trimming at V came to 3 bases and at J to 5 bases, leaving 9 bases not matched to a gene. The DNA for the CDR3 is TGTGCCTGGAGCGACCCCAGGACTAGGACCGGGGAGCTGTTTTTT. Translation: CAWSDPRTRTGELFF.

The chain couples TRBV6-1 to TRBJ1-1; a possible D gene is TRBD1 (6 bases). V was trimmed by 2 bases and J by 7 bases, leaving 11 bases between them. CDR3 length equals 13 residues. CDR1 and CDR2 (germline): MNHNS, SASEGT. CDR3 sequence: CASSELADSEAFF. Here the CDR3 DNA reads TGTGCCAGCAGTGAACTGGCGGACAGTGAAGCTTTCTTT.